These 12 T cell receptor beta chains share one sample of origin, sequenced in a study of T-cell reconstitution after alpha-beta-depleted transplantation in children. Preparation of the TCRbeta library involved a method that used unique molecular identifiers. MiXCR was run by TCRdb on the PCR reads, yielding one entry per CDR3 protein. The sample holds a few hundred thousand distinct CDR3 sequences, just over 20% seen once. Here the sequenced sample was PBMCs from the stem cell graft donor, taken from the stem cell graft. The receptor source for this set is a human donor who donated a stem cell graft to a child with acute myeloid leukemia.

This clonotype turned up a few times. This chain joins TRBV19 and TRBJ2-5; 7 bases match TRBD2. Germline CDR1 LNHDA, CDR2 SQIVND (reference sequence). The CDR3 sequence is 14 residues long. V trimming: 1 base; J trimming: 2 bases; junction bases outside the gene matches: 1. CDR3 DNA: TGTGCCAGTAGTATAGGGGGGGGTCAAGAGACCCAGTACTTC. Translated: CASSIGGGQETQYF.

The CDR3 coding sequence is TGTGCCAGCAGTCGACAAAATCAGCCCCAGCATTTT. This gives the protein CASSRQNQPQHF. The J gene is TRBJ1-5, the V gene TRBV12-3 or TRBV12-4; D remains ambiguous. The CDR3 is 12 residues long. V gave up 5 bases and J gave up 4 bases, with 6 bases separating them.

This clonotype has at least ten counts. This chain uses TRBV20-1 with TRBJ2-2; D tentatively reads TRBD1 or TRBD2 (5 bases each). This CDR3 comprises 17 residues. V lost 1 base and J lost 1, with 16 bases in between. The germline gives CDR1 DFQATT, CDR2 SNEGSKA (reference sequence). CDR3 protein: CSARGMGDGWNTGELFF. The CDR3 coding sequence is TGCAGTGCTAGAGGAATGGGGGACGGATGGAACACCGGGGAGCTGTTTTTT.

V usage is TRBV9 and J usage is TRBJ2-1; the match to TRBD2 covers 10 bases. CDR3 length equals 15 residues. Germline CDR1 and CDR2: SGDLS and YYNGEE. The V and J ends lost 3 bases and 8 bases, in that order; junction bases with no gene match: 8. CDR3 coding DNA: TGTGCCAGCAGCGCCACGGGACTAGCGTGGGATGAGCAGTTCTTC. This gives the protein CASSATGLAWDEQFF.

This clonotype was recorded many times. The CDR3 loop reads CASSQDDRDGQPQHF. In DNA form, the CDR3 reads TGCGCCAGCAGCCAAGATGACAGGGACGGTCAGCCCCAGCATTTT. The chain recombines TRBV4-1 with TRBJ1-5, with TRBD1 matching 7 bases. CDR3 length: 15 amino acids. V was clipped by 0 bases and J by 6 bases; unmatched bases: 5. From germline, CDR1 is MGHRA and CDR2 YSYEKL.

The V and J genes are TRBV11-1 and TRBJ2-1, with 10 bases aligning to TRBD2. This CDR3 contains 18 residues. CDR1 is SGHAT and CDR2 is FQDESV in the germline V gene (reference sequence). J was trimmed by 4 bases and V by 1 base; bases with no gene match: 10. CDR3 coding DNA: TGTGCCAGCAGCTTAGTGGGCCTAGCGGGAGTCGTTTACAATGAGCAGTTCTTC. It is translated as CASSLVGLAGVVYNEQFF.

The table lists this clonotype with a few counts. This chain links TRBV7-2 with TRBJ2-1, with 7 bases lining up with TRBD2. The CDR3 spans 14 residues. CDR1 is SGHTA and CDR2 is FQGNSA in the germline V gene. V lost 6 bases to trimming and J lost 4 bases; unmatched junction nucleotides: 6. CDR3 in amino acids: CASRSSGKYNEQFF. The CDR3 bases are TGTGCCAGCAGGTCTAGCGGTAAATACAATGAGCAGTTCTTC. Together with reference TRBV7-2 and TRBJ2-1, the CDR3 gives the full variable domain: GAGVSQSPSNKVTEKGKDVELRCDPISGHTALYWYRQSLGQGLEFLIYFQGNSAPDKSGLPSDRFSAERTGGSVSTLTIQRTQQEDSAVYLCASRSSGKYNEQFFGPGTRLTVL.

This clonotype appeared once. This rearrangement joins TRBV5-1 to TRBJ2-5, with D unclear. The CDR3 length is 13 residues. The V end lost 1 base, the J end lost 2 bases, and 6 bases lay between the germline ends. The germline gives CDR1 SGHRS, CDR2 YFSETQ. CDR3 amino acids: CASSLQRQETQYF. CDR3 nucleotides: TGCGCCAGCAGCTTGCAAAGACAAGAGACCCAGTACTTC.

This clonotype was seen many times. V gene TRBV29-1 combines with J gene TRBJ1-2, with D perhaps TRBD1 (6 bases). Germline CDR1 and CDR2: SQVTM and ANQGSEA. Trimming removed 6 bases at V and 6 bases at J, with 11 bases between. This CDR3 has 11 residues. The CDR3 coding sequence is TGCAGCGTATTGTCAGGGGATGGCTACACCTTC. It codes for CSVLSGDGYTF.

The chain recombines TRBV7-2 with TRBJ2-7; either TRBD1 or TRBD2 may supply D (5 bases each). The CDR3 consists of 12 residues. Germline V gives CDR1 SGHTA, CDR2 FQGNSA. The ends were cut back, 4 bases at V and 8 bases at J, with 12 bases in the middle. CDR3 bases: TGTGCCAGCAGCTCTCCCCCGGGGCAGCAGTACTTC. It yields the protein CASSSPPGQQYF.

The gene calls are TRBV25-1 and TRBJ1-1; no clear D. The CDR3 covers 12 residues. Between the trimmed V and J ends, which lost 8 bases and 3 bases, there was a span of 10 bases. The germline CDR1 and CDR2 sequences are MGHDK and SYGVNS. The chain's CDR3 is CASGGRHTEAFF. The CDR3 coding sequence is TGTGCCAGCGGAGGGAGGCACACTGAAGCTTTCTTT.

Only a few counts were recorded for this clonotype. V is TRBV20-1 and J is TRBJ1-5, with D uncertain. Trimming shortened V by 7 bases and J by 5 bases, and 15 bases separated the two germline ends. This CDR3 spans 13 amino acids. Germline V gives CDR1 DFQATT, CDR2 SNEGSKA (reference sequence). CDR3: CSVADGPHQPQHF. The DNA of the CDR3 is TGCAGTGTGGCGGACGGGCCTCATCAGCCCCAGCATTTT.